Reported below is one TCR beta chain. In the authors' workflow: Nucleated cell number was recorded as an estimate derived from reference gene primer amplification. Data came from immunoSEQ multiplex PCR; TCRdb stores just in-frame clones and leaves some out. The V and J calls and clone size are taken from that table; D and trimming were inferred from the DNA. Of about 40,000 clones listed, around 87% were seen once; the top ten hold approximately 20%. The data stem from a study of blood T cell repertoires in COVID-19. As for the study in general: Sites in the United States, Italy and Spain provided acute and convalescent COVID-19 samples. T cells, B-cell-depleted T cells, or PBMCs provided the cDNA or gDNA that served as material.

CDR1 is SGHNT, CDR2 YENEEA, per germline. There are 16 residues in the CDR3. Trimming left V 3 bases short and J 2 bases short, with 16 bases between. The sample was peripheral blood. The rearrangement links TRBV11-3 to TRBJ1-1; D may be TRBD1 (6 bases). This receptor was identified in a man in his fifties in a cohort sampled during active COVID-19. CDR3 sequence (DNA): TGTGCCAGCAGCTTGCGGGGGGCGTGGGGTAACACTGAAGCTTTCTTT. Its translation: CASSLRGAWGNTEAFF.